This T cell receptor (beta chain) is drawn from a study of T cell repertoires in ileal Crohn's disease. Measured with immunoSEQ multiplex PCR; TCRdb has only the in-frame clones, and not every one. There are 4,300 or so clones in the sample; 70% to 80% occur only once, and 20% to 25% lies in the top ten. The CDR3 loop spans 16 amino acids. CDR1 is SGHTA and CDR2 is FQGNSA in the germline V gene. J gave up 2 bases and V 5 bases, and 8 bases lay outside the gene matches. Study conclusions and caveats: Compared with non-smokers, active smokers at surgery showed more clonal expansions.

On this clone: Its antigen remains unidentified.

Eligibility required adulthood, ileal or ileocolonic Crohn's disease and indicated ileocolonic resection. Sequences were obtained from ileal tissue. The TCR originated in an adult with Crohn's disease. V usage is TRBV7-2 and J usage is TRBJ2-1; 8 bases match TRBD2. The CDR3 here is CASSGRGGSPYNEQFF. CDR3 in DNA: TGTGCCAGCAGCGGTCGGGGGGGTTCCCCCTACAATGAGCAGTTCTTC.